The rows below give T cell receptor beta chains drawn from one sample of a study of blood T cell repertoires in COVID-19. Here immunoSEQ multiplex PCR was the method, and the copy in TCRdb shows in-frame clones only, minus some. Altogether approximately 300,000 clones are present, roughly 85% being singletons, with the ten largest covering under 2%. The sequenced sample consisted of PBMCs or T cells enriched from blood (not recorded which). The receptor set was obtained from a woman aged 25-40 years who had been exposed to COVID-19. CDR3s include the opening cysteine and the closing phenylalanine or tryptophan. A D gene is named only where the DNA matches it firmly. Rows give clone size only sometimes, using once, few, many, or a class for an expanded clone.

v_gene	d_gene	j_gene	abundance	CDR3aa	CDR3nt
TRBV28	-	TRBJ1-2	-	CASSLSGRDGYTF	TGTGCCAGCAGTTTAAGTGGGCGGGATGGCTACACCTTC
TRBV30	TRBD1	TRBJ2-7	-	CAWSGTGSRYEQYF	TGTGCCTGGAGTGGGACAGGGTCTCGCTACGAGCAGTACTTC
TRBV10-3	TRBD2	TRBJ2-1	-	CAIRTSANLHSSYNEQFF	TGTGCCATCAGGACTAGCGCTAACCTTCATAGCTCCTACAATGAGCAGTTCTTC
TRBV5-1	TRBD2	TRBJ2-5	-	CASSLNVAGQETQYF	TGCGCCAGCAGCCTCAACGTAGCGGGACAAGAGACCCAGTACTTC
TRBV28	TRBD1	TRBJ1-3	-	CASSLGWTGGSGNTIYF	TGTGCCAGCAGTTTAGGATGGACAGGGGGCTCTGGAAACACCATATATTTT
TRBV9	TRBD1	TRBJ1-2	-	CASGGGNYGYTF	TGTGCCAGCGGAGGGGGCAACTATGGCTACACCTTC
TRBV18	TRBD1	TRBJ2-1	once	CASSLYDRATAPNEVF	TGTGCCAGCTCGCTCTATGACAGGGCGACGGCACCGAATGAGGTCTTC
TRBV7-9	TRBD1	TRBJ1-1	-	CASSLSDRGSEAFF	TGTGCCAGCAGCCTCTCCGACAGGGGCTCTGAAGCTTTCTTT
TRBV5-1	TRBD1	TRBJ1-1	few	CASSSQGADTEAFF	TGCGCCAGCAGCTCACAGGGGGCGGACACTGAAGCTTTCTTT
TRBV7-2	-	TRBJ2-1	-	CASSSIPGHPPGNEQFF	TGTGCCAGCAGCTCGATTCCGGGACACCCTCCGGGCAATGAGCAGTTCTTC
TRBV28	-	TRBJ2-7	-	CASSSVGGGSYEQYF	TGTGCCAGCAGCTCTGTAGGTGGCGGCTCCTACGAGCAGTACTTC
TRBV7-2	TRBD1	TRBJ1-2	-	CASLGQGANYGYTF	TGTGCCAGCCTCGGACAGGGTGCTAACTATGGCTACACCTTC
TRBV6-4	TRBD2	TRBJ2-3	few	CASSQSGGASDTQYF	TGTGCCAGCAGTCAAAGCGGGGGGGCATCAGATACGCAGTATTTT
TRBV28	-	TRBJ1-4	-	CASSGTQLNEKLFF	TGTGCCAGCAGTGGTACACAGCTCAATGAAAAACTGTTTTTT
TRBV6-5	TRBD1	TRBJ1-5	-	CASRPTTGGNQPQHF	TGTGCCAGCAGGCCTACGACAGGGGGCAATCAGCCCCAGCATTTT
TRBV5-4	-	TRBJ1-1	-	CASSTPLGREGVEAFF	TGTGCCAGCAGCACACCCTTGGGTAGGGAAGGGGTTGAAGCTTTCTTT